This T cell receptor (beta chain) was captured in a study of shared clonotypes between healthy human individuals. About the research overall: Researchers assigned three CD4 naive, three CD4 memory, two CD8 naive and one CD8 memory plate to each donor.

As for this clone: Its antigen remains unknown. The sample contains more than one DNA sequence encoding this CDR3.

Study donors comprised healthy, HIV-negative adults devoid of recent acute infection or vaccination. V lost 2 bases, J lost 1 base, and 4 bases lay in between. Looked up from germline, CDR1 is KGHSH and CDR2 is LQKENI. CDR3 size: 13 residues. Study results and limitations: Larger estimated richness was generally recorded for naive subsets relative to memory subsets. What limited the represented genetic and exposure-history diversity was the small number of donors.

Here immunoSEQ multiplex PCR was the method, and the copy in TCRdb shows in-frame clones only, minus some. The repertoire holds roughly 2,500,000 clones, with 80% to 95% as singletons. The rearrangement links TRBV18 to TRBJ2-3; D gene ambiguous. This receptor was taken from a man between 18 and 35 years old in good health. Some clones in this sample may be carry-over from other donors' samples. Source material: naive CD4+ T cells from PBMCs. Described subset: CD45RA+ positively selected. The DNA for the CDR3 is TGTGCCAGCTCACCAGGAGGCACAGATACGCAGTATTTT. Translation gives CASSPGGTDTQYF. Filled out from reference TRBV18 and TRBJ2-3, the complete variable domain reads NAGVMQNPRHLVRRRGQEARLRCSPMKGHSHVYWYRQLPEEGLKFMVYLQKENIIDESGMPKERFSAEFPKEGPSILRIQQVVRGDSAAYFCASSPGGTDTQYFGPGTRLTVL.